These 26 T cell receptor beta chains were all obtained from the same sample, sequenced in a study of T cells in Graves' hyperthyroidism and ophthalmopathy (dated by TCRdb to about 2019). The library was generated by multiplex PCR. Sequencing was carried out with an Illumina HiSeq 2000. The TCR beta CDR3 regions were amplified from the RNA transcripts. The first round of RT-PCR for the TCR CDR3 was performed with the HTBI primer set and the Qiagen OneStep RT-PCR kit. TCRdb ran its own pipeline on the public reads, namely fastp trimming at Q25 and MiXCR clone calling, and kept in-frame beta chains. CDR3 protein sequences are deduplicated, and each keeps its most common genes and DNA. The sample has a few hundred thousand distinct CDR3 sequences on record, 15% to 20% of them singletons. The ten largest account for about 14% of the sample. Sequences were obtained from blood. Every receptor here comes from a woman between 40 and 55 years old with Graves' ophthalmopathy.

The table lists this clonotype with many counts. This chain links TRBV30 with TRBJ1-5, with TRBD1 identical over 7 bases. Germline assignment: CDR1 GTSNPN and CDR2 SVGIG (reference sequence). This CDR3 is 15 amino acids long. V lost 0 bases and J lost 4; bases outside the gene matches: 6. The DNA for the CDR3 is TGTGCCTGGAGTGTAAAGGACAGGCGGAATCAGCCCCAGCATTTT. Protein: CAWSVKDRRNQPQHF.

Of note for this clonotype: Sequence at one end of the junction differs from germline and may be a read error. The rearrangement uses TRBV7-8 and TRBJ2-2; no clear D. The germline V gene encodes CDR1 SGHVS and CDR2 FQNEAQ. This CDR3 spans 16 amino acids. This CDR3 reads CASSLRSWGNTEELFF. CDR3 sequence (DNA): TGTGCCAGCAGCCTGAGGTCATGGGGAAACACCGAGGAGCTGTTTTTT.

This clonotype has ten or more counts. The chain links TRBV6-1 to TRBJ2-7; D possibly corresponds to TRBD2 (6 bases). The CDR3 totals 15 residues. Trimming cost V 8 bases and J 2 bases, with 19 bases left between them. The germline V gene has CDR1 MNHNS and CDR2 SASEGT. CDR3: CASAVQAEGTYEQYF. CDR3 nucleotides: TGTGCCAGCGCAGTACAAGCGGAGGGGACCTACGAGCAGTACTTC.

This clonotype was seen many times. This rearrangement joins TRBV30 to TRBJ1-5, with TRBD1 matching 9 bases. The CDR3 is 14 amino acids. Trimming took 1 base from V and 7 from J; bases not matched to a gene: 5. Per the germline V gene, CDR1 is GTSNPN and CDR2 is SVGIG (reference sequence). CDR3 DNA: TGTGCCTGGAGTGAGGGACAGGGTGGACAGCCCCAGCATTTT. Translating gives CAWSEGQGGQPQHF.

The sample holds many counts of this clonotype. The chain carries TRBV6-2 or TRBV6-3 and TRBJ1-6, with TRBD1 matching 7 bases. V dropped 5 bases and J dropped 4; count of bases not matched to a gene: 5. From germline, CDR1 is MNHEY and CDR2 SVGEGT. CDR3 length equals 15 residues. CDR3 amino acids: CASSPGTDYNSPLHF. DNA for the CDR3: TGTGCCAGCAGTCCCGGGACAGATTATAATTCACCCCTCCACTTT.

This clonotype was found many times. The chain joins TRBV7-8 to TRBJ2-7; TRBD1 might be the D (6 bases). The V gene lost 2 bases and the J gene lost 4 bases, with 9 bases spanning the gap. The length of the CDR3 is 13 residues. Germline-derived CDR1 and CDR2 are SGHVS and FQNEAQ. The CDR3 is CASSLIQGYEQYF. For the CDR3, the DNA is TGTGCCAGCAGCTTAATACAGGGTTACGAGCAGTACTTC.

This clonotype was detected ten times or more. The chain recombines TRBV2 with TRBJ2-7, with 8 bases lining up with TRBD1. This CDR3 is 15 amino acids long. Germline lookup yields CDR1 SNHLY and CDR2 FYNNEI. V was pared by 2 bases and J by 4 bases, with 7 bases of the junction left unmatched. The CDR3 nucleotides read TGTGCCAGCAGTGAATCCCCAGGGGGCCAATACGAGCAGTACTTC. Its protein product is CASSESPGGQYEQYF.

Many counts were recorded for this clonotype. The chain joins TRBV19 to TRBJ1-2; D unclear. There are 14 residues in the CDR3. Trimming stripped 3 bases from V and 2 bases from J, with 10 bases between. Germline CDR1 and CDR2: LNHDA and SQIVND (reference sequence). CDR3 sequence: CASSIPGRNYGYTF. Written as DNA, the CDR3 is TGTGCCAGTAGTATCCCTGGACGGAACTATGGCTACACCTTC.

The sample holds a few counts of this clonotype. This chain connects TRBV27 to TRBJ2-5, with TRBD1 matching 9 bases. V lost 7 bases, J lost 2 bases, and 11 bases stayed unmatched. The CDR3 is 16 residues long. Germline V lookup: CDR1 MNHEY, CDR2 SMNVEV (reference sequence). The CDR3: CASTKGWGQGQETQYF. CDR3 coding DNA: TGTGCCAGCACCAAAGGGTGGGGACAGGGACAAGAGACCCAGTACTTC.

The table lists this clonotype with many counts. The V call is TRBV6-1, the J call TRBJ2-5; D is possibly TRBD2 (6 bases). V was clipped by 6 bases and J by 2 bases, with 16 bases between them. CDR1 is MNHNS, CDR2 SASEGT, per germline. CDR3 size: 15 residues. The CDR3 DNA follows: TGTGCCAGCAGGGCTGACCTAGCGAGACAAGAGACCCAGTACTTC. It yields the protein CASRADLARQETQYF.

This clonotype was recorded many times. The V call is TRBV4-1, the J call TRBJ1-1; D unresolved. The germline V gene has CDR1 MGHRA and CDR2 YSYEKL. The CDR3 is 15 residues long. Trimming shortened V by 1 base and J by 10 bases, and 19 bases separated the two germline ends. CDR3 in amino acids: CASSQGLSDTSAAFF. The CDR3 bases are TGCGCCAGCAGCCAAGGTTTGAGTGACACCTCCGCAGCTTTCTTT.

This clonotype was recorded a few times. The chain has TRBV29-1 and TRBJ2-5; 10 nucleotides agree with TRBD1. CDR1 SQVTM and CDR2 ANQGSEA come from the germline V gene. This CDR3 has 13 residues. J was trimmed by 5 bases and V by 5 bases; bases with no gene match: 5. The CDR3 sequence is CSVQTGGGETQYF. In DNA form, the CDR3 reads TGCAGCGTTCAGACAGGGGGCGGGGAGACCCAGTACTTC.

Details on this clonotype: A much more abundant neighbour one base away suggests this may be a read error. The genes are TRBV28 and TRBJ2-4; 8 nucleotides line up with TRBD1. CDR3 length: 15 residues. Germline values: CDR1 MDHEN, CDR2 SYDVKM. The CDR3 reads CASSLSGTGGNIQHF. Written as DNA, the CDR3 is TGTGCCAGCAGTTTGTCCGGGACAGGAGGGAACATTCAGCACTTC.

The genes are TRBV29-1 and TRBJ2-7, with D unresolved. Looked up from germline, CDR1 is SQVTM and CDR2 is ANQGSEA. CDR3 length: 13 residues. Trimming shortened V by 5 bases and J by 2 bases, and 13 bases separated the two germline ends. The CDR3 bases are TGCAGCGTTCAATGGGGTCTAGCCTACGAGCAGTACTTC. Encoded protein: CSVQWGLAYEQYF.

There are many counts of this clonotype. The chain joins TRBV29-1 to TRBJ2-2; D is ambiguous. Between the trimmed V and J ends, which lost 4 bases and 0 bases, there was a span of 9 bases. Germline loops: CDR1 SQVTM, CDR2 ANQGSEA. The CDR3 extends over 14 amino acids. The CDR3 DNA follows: TGCAGCGTTGTAGGACGTTCGAACACCGGGGAGCTGTTTTTT. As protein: CSVVGRSNTGELFF.

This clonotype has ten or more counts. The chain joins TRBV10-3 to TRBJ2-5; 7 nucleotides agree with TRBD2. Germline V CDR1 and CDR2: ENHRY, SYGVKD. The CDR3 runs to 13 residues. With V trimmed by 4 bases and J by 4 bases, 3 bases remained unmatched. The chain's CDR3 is CAISAGLIETQYF. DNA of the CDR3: TGTGCCATCAGTGCGGGACTAATAGAGACCCAGTACTTC.

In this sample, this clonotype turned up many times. CDR3 sequence reads: CASSYGTSGRPRYEQYF. The CDR3 bases are TGTGCCAGCAGTTACGGGACTAGCGGGAGGCCTCGGTACGAGCAGTACTTC. This chain joins TRBV6-2 or TRBV6-3 and TRBJ2-7, with TRBD2 matching over 15 bases. V lost 2 bases, J lost 4 bases, and 6 bases stayed unmatched. The germline V gene encodes CDR1 MNHEY and CDR2 SVGEGT. The CDR3 has 17 residues.

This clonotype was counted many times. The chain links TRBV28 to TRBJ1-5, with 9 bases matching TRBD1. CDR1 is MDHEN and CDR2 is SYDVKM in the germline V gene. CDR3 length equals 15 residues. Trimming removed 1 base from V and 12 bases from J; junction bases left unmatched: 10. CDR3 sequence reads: CASSLLVRTGVYQHF. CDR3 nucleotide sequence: TGTGCCAGCAGTTTATTGGTTCGGACAGGGGTTTACCAGCATTTT.

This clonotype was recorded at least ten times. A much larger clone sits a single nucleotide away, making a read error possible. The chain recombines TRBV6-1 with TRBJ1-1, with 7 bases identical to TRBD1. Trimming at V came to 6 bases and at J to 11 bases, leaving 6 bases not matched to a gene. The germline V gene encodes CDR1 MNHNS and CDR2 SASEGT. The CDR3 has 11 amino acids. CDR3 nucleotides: TGTGCCAGCAGGGTAACGACAGGGGCTTTCTTT. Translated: CASRVTTGAFF.

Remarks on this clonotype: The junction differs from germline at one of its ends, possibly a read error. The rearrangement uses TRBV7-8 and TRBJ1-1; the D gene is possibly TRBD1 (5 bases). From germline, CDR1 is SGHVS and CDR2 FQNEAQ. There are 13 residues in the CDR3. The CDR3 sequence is CACSVAGVTEAFF. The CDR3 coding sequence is TGTGCCTGCAGCGTTGCGGGGGTTACTGAAGCTTTCTTT.

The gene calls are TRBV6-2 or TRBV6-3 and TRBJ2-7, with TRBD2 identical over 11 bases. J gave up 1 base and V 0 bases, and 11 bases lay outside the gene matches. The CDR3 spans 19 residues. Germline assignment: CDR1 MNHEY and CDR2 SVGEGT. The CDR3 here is CASSYSRRRGLAESYEQYF. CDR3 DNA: TGTGCCAGCAGTTACTCTCGGAGAAGGGGACTAGCGGAATCCTACGAGCAGTACTTC.

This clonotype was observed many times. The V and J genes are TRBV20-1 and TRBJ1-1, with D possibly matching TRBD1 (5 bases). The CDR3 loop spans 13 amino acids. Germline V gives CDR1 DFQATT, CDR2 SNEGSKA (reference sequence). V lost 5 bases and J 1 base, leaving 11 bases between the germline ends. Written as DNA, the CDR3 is TGCAGTGCTCAAGGGGCGTGGAACACTGAAGCTTTCTTT. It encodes CSAQGAWNTEAFF.

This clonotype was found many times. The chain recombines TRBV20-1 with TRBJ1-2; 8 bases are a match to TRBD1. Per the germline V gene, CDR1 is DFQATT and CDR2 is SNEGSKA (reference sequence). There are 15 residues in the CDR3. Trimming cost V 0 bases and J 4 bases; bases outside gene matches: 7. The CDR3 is CSAREQGAQRYGYTF. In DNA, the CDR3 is TGCAGTGCTAGAGAGCAGGGGGCGCAGCGCTATGGCTACACCTTC.

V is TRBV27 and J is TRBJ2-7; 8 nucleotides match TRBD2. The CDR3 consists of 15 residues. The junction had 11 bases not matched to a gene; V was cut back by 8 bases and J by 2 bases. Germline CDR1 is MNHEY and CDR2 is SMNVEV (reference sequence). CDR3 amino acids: CASLKWAGGTYEQYF. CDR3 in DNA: TGTGCCAGCCTCAAGTGGGCGGGAGGTACCTACGAGCAGTACTTC.

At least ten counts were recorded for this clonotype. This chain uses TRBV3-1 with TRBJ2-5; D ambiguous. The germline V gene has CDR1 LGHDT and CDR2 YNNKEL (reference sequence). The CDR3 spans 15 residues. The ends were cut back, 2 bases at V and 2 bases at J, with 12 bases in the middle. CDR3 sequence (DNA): TGTGCCAGCAGCCAAACAGTAAGGGCACAAGAGACCCAGTACTTC. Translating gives CASSQTVRAQETQYF.

DNA of the CDR3: TGTGCCAGCAGTCCCGGTCCACAGCGCTACGTCACAGATACGCAGTATTTT. It specifies CASSPGPQRYVTDTQYF. The genes are TRBV12-3 or TRBV12-4 and TRBJ2-3; no reliable D call. Trimming pared 5 bases from V and 2 bases from J, leaving 20 bases between. The CDR3 covers 17 residues.